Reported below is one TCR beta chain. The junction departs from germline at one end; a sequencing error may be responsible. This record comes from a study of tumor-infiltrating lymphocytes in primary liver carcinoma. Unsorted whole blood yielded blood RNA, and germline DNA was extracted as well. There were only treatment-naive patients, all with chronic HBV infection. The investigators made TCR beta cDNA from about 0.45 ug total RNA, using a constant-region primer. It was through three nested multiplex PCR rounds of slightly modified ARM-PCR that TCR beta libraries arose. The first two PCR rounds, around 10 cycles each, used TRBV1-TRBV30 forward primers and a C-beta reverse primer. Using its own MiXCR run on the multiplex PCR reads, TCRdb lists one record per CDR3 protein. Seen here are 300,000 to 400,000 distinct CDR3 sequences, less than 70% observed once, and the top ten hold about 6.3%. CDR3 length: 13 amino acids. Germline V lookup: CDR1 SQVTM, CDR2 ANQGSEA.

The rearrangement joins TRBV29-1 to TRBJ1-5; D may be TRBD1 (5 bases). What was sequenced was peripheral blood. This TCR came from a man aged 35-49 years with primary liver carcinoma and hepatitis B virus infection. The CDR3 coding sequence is TGCAGCGTCCAACAGGATAGCAATCATCCCCAGCATTTT. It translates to CSVQQDSNHPQHF.